Below are 31 T cell receptor beta chains sequenced from a single sample in a study of blood T cell repertoires in COVID-19. Generated by immunoSEQ multiplex PCR, the TCRdb table keeps only in-frame clones and is missing some. The table lists some 130,000 clones, less than 90% of them singletons, with under 2.5% in the top ten. The sequenced sample was peripheral blood. These receptors all stem from a man aged 70-80 years with acute or convalescent COVID-19.

V is TRBV9 and J is TRBJ2-2; no clear D. This CDR3 is 14 amino acids long. Germline CDR1 is SGDLS and CDR2 is YYNGEE. Between the trimmed V and J ends, which lost 5 bases and 1 base, there was a span of 9 bases. CDR3 bases: TGTGCCAGCAGTCTGACACGGAACACCGGGGAGCTGTTTTTT. It is translated as CASSLTRNTGELFF.

The sample holds a few counts of this clone. The chain employs TRBV28 and TRBJ1-5; 8 bases align to TRBD1. The germline gives CDR1 MDHEN, CDR2 SYDVKM. The CDR3 spans 16 residues. V trimming: 5 bases; J trimming: 5 bases; junction bases outside the gene matches: 11. The CDR3 region is CASSTTRQGYHQPQHF. The CDR3 nucleotides read TGTGCCAGCAGTACCACTCGACAGGGGTACCATCAGCCCCAGCATTTT.

The V and J genes are TRBV4-1 and TRBJ1-3, with D possibly TRBD1 on 6 matching bases. The CDR3 is 15 amino acids. Between the trimmed V and J ends, which lost 4 bases and 2 bases, there was a span of 12 bases. Germline V gives CDR1 MGHRA, CDR2 YSYEKL. This CDR3 is CASSPSSGAGNTIYF. In DNA form, the CDR3 reads TGCGCCAGCAGCCCGTCCTCAGGGGCTGGAAACACCATATATTTT.

This clone was recorded a few times. CDR3 sequence: CASSLAGGYHNEQFF. In DNA, the CDR3 is TGCGCCAGCAGCCTAGCGGGGGGGTACCACAATGAGCAGTTCTTC. This chain links TRBV5-1 with TRBJ2-1; 12 nucleotides match TRBD2. The CDR3 spans 15 residues. From germline, CDR1 is SGHRS and CDR2 YFSETQ. The V segment lost 4 bases and the J segment 5 bases; nucleotides outside the gene matches: 4.

The count of this clone is one. The V call is TRBV20-1, the J call TRBJ1-2; D not certain. This CDR3 spans 11 amino acids. CDR1 is DFQATT and CDR2 is SNEGSKA in the germline V gene (reference sequence). The CDR3 DNA is TGCAGCGTCCGGGTCACCCATGGCTACACCTTC. Translating it yields CSVRVTHGYTF.

Note on this clone: The same CDR3 also results from other DNA sequences found in this sample. V gene TRBV19 combines with J gene TRBJ2-3, with 7 bases that match TRBD2. Germline V CDR1 and CDR2: LNHDA, SQIVND (reference sequence). This CDR3 is built from 14 residues. Trimming took 5 bases from V and 3 from J; bases not matched to a gene: 5. The CDR3 protein is CASSAGLVTDTQYF. CDR3 sequence (DNA): TGTGCCAGTAGTGCCGGACTAGTAACAGATACGCAGTATTTT.

This clone was found once. The chain is built from TRBV5-1 and TRBJ1-4; the match to TRBD1 covers 9 bases. V was pared by 1 base and J by 6 bases, with 4 bases of the junction left unmatched. Germline assignment: CDR1 SGHRS and CDR2 YFSETQ. The CDR3 is made up of 15 amino acids. DNA for the CDR3: TGCGCCAGCAGCTTGACAGGGGGCGGGGATGAAAAACTGTTTTTT. Translated, it gives CASSLTGGGDEKLFF.

This rearrangement joins TRBV12-3 or TRBV12-4 to TRBJ2-7; D is possibly TRBD2 (5 bases). The CDR3 sequence is 13 residues long. Trimming pared 5 bases from V and 8 bases from J, leaving 16 bases between. CDR3 residues: CASSLDSTGKQYF. For the CDR3, the DNA is TGTGCCAGCAGTCTGGACTCGACGGGCAAGCAGTACTTC.

The chain uses TRBV18 and TRBJ1-1, with TRBD1 as a possible D gene (6 bases). This CDR3 is built from 15 residues. The germline V and J ends were trimmed by 1 base and 5 bases, with 14 bases remaining between them. Looked up from germline, CDR1 is KGHSH and CDR2 is LQKENI. DNA for the CDR3: TGTGCCAGCTCACCACGGGTGAAGGGGGGGACTGAAGCTTTCTTT. Protein product: CASSPRVKGGTEAFF.

V is TRBV9 and J is TRBJ1-1; 10 bases agree with TRBD1. This CDR3 has 17 amino acids. With V trimmed by 4 bases and J by 0 bases, 9 bases remained unmatched. The germline V gene has CDR1 SGDLS and CDR2 YYNGEE. The CDR3 is CASSLGTGEGVNTEAFF. CDR3 in DNA: TGTGCCAGCAGCCTCGGGACAGGGGAAGGAGTGAACACTGAAGCTTTCTTT. The full variable domain, rest sourced from reference TRBV9 and TRBJ1-1, is DSGVTQTPKHLITATGQRVTLRCSPRSGDLSVYWYQQSLDQGLQFLIQYYNGEERAKGNILERFSAQQFPDLHSELNLSSLELGDSALYFCASSLGTGEGVNTEAFFGQGTRLTVV.

The CDR3 reads CASSQHSTGGQFF. The CDR3 DNA follows: TGTGCCAGCAGTCAACACAGCACAGGCGGGCAGTTCTTC. V is TRBV2 and J is TRBJ2-1; TRBD1 might be the D (5 bases). The CDR3 is 13 amino acids. From germline, CDR1 is SNHLY and CDR2 FYNNEI. V was pared by 5 bases and J by 12 bases, with 17 bases between.

The chain carries TRBV27 and TRBJ1-2, with 12 bases identical to TRBD1. In germline, CDR1 is MNHEY, CDR2 SMNVEV (reference sequence). The CDR3 consists of 14 residues. The J segment lost 3 bases and the V segment lost 6 bases, leaving 2 bases of the junction unmatched. For the CDR3, the DNA is TGTGCCAGCAGAGGGACAGGGGGCCACTATGGCTACACCTTC. Translating gives CASRGTGGHYGYTF.

The V call is TRBV9, the J call TRBJ1-1, with TRBD1 matching 7 bases. J lost 0 bases, V lost 4 bases, and 6 bases had no gene match. Germline-derived CDR1 and CDR2 are SGDLS and YYNGEE. The CDR3 covers 15 residues. As DNA, the CDR3 is TGTGCCAGCAGCATAAAACAGGGGTTGAACACTGAAGCTTTCTTT. As protein: CASSIKQGLNTEAFF.

The chain recombines TRBV4-1 with TRBJ2-7, with D perhaps matching TRBD2 (7 bases). The germline CDR1 and CDR2 sequences are MGHRA and YSYEKL. Trimming shortened V by 5 bases and J by 3 bases, and 17 bases separated the two germline ends. CDR3 length: 15 residues. The DNA for the CDR3 is TGCGCCAGCAGCTCAAGGGGAGGGGGGAACTACGAGCAGTACTTC. It encodes CASSSRGGGNYEQYF.

V is TRBV6-5 and J is TRBJ2-1; possible D gene TRBD2, 6 bases. Trimming cost V 8 bases and J 8 bases, with 16 bases left between them. The CDR3 runs to 13 residues. Germline CDR1 reads MNHEY; CDR2 reads SVGAGI. CDR3 residues: CASGDSYGDEQFF. CDR3 nucleotides: TGTGCCAGCGGGGACTCCTATGGGGATGAGCAGTTCTTC.

Points on this clone: An end of the junction differs from the germline gene, which may be a read error. This rearrangement joins TRBV18 to TRBJ2-1; 7 bases fit TRBD1. CDR1 is KGHSH, CDR2 LQKENI, per germline. The CDR3 has 12 amino acids. DNA of the CDR3: TGTGCCAGCTCACCGGACTCGGGACAGATTATCTTC. Translation: CASSPDSGQIIF.

This clone was seen once. The gene calls are TRBV5-1 and TRBJ2-2; D gene ambiguous. CDR1 and CDR2 from the germline V gene are SGHRS and YFSETQ. The V and J ends lost 2 bases and 7 bases respectively, with 15 bases between them. This CDR3 has 15 amino acids. CDR3 sequence (DNA): TGCGCCAGCAGCTTATTAGTCCGCGGCTACGGGGAGCTGTTTTTT. Its protein is CASSLLVRGYGELFF. The variable domain in full, with the rest retrieved from reference TRBV5-1 and TRBJ2-2, is KAGVTQTPRYLIKTRGQQVTLSCSPISGHRSVSWYQQTPGQGLQFLFEYFSETQRNKGNFPGRFSGRQFSNSRSEMNVSTLELGDSALYLCASSLLVRGYGELFFGEGSRLTVL.

This sequence joins TRBV11-3 and TRBJ2-3, with a tentative D call TRBD1 (6 bases). The CDR3 length is 14 residues. Germline values: CDR1 SGHNT, CDR2 YENEEA. V lost 3 bases and J lost 1, with 8 bases in between. Written as DNA, the CDR3 is TGTGCCAGCAGCTTTAACAGGGGCACAGATACGCAGTATTTT. It specifies CASSFNRGTDTQYF.

The chain joins TRBV6-5 to TRBJ2-5; maybe TRBD2 (5 bases). Between the trimmed V and J ends, which lost 4 bases and 3 bases, there was a span of 9 bases. Germline CDR1 and CDR2: MNHEY and SVGAGI. The CDR3 sequence is 13 residues long. The CDR3 protein is CASSLDWEETQYF. The CDR3 region has the DNA TGTGCCAGCAGTTTGGACTGGGAAGAGACCCAGTACTTC.

This sequence joins TRBV7-9 and TRBJ1-1; D uncertain. CDR3 length: 12 residues. From germline, CDR1 is SEHNR and CDR2 FQNEAQ (reference sequence). Trimming cost V 6 bases and J 0 bases, with 5 bases left between them. The CDR3 nucleotides are TGTGCCAGCAGTCTGTTGAACACTGAAGCTTTCTTT. This sequence encodes CASSLLNTEAFF.

The chain combines TRBV11-2 with TRBJ2-3; D is possibly TRBD1 (6 bases). V was cut by 0 bases and J by 9 bases, with 25 bases left in between. The CDR3 runs to 18 residues. The germline V gene has CDR1 SGHAT and CDR2 FQNNGV. The chain's CDR3 is CASSLEGPQGLVPRTQYF. The DNA for the CDR3 is TGTGCCAGCAGCTTAGAGGGGCCGCAGGGGCTCGTCCCGCGCACGCAGTATTTT.

This chain links TRBV10-2 with TRBJ2-7; D possibly corresponds to TRBD1 (7 bases). Germline assignment: CDR1 WSHSY and CDR2 SAAADI. This CDR3 is 15 amino acids long. Deletions cut 9 bases from V and 3 bases from J, with 21 bases between. DNA for the CDR3: TGCGCCAGTGCGCGAGGAGGGGGACAGCACTACGAGCAGTACTTC. It specifies CASARGGGQHYEQYF.

The V gene is TRBV5-1, the J gene TRBJ2-3; TRBD2 aligns across 12 bases. The germline V gene encodes CDR1 SGHRS and CDR2 YFSETQ. V lost 4 bases, J lost 2 bases, and 8 bases stayed unmatched. This CDR3 is built from 17 residues. CDR3 loop: CASSISGLAGNTDTQYF. As DNA, the CDR3 is TGCGCCAGCAGCATCTCAGGACTAGCGGGGAACACAGATACGCAGTATTTT. The complete variable domain, with remaining parts taken from reference TRBV5-1 and TRBJ2-3, reads KAGVTQTPRYLIKTRGQQVTLSCSPISGHRSVSWYQQTPGQGLQFLFEYFSETQRNKGNFPGRFSGRQFSNSRSEMNVSTLELGDSALYLCASSISGLAGNTDTQYFGPGTRLTVL.

Written as DNA, the CDR3 is TGTGCCAGCAGGGGACAGGGACTTGGGAAACTGTTTTTT. This gives the protein CASRGQGLGKLFF. The genes are TRBV6-5 and TRBJ1-4; 9 nucleotides align to TRBD1. CDR1 and CDR2 from the germline V gene are MNHEY and SVGAGI. Trimming took 6 bases from V and 11 from J; bases not matched to a gene: 7. The CDR3 spans 13 residues.

This clone appeared a few times. The rearrangement joins TRBV6-1 to TRBJ1-3, with D possibly matching TRBD1 (5 bases). The CDR3 loop spans 13 amino acids. The germline CDR1 and CDR2 sequences are MNHNS and SASEGT. V was shortened by 3 bases and J by 2 bases, with 5 bases between the two germline ends. CDR3 sequence reads: CASSDRAGNTIYF. The DNA for the CDR3 is TGTGCCAGCAGTGACAGGGCTGGAAACACCATATATTTT.

This rearrangement joins TRBV6-6 to TRBJ1-6, with 9 bases fitting TRBD1. The CDR3 has 16 amino acids. Germline V lookup: CDR1 MNHNY, CDR2 SVGAGI (reference sequence). J was trimmed by 3 bases and V by 5 bases; bases with no gene match: 5. This CDR3 reads CASSRQGGVYNSPLHF. CDR3 nucleotide sequence: TGTGCCAGCAGTCGACAGGGGGGAGTCTATAATTCACCCCTCCACTTT.

The rearrangement joins TRBV5-1 to TRBJ2-6, with D possibly matching TRBD2 (5 bases). The V and J ends lost 0 bases and 4 bases respectively, with 8 bases between them. The CDR3 is 15 amino acids. Germline-derived CDR1 and CDR2 are SGHRS and YFSETQ. CDR3 sequence reads: CASSLGGLGANVLTF. The CDR3 DNA sequence: TGCGCCAGCAGCTTGGGAGGGCTCGGGGCCAACGTCCTGACTTTC.

The V call is TRBV6-2 or TRBV6-3, the J call TRBJ2-1; 9 bases are shared with TRBD1. Germline V gene lookup returns CDR1 MNHEY and CDR2 SVGEGT. The J segment lost 9 bases and the V segment lost 2 bases, leaving 20 bases of the junction unmatched. The CDR3 loop spans 19 amino acids. This CDR3 reads CASSYLGQGDLAPRGEQFF. As DNA, the CDR3 is TGTGCCAGCAGTTACCTGGGACAGGGAGATCTCGCCCCGAGGGGTGAGCAGTTCTTC.

The V gene is TRBV30, the J gene TRBJ2-5; 8 nucleotides match TRBD1. Per germline, CDR1 GTSNPN and CDR2 SVGIG (reference sequence). The V gene end was trimmed by 0 bases and the J gene end by 5 bases; junction bases not matched to a gene: 5. The CDR3 length is 14 residues. CDR3 region: CAWSVDRGVETQYF. The CDR3 DNA follows: TGTGCCTGGAGTGTAGACAGGGGAGTGGAGACCCAGTACTTC.

V is TRBV10-3 and J is TRBJ2-6; TRBD1 matches 7 bases. Unmatched junction bases numbered 18, after V lost 4 bases and J lost 0 bases. Germline V lookup: CDR1 ENHRY, CDR2 SYGVKD. The CDR3 covers 21 residues. For the CDR3, the DNA is TGTGCCATCAGTGGAGCCCTGGGCCAGGGGACAGCTAGCTCTGGGGCCAACGTCCTGACTTTC. This gives the protein CAISGALGQGTASSGANVLTF.

The chain joins TRBV2 to TRBJ1-2; 7 bases map to TRBD1. The CDR3 covers 15 residues. V trimming: 0 bases; J trimming: 4 bases; junction bases outside the gene matches: 5. Germline lookup yields CDR1 SNHLY and CDR2 FYNNEI. The CDR3 DNA follows: TGTGCCAGCAGTGAAGCCGCGACAGGGCCCTATGGCTACACCTTC. Its protein is CASSEAATGPYGYTF. Using reference TRBV2 and TRBJ1-2 for the parts outside the CDR3, the full variable domain is EPEVTQTPSHQVTQMGQEVILRCVPISNHLYFYWYRQILGQKVEFLVSFYNNEISEKSEIFDDQFSVERPDGSNFTLKIRSTKLEDSAMYFCASSEAATGPYGYTFGSGTRLTVV.